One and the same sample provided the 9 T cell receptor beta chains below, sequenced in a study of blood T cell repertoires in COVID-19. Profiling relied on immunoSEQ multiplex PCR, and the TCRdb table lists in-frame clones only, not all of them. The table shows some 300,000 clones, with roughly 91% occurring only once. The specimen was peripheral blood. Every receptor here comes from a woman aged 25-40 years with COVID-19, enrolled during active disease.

The CDR3, as DNA: TGTGCCAGCAGTGTGCTTCGAGGTGATGAGCAGTTCTTC. It specifies CASSVLRGDEQFF. The V call is TRBV2, the J call TRBJ2-1; D ambiguous. The length of the CDR3 is 13 residues. V shed 4 bases and J shed 8 bases, with 12 bases lying between them. The V gene's germline CDR1 is SNHLY and CDR2 FYNNEI.

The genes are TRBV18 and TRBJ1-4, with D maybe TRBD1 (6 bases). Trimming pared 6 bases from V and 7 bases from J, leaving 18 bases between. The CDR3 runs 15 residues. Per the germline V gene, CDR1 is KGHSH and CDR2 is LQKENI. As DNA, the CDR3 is TGTGCCAGCTCCCCGTTAGGGGGTCCCCGTGAAAAACTGTTTTTT. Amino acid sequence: CASSPLGGPREKLFF. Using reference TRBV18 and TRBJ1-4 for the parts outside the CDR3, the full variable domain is NAGVMQNPRHLVRRRGQEARLRCSPMKGHSHVYWYRQLPEEGLKFMVYLQKENIIDESGMPKERFSAEFPKEGPSILRIQQVVRGDSAAYFCASSPLGGPREKLFFGSGTQLSVL.

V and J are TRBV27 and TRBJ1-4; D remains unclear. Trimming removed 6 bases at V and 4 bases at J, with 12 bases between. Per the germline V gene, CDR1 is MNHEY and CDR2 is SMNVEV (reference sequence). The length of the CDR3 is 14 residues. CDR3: CASRRARNNEKLFF. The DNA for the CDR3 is TGTGCCAGCAGGAGGGCAAGAAATAATGAAAAACTGTTTTTT.

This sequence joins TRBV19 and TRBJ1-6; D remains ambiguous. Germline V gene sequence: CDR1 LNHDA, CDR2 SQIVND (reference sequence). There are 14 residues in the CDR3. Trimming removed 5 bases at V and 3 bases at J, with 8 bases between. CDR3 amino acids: CASSLGSYNSPLHF. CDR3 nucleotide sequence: TGTGCCAGTAGTCTCGGGAGCTATAATTCACCCCTCCACTTT. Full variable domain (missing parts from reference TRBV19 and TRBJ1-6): DGGITQSPKYLFRKEGQNVTLSCEQNLNHDAMYWYRQDPGQGLRLIYYSQIVNDFQKGDIAEGYSVSREKKESFPLTVTSAQKNPTAFYLCASSLGSYNSPLHFGNGTRLTVT.

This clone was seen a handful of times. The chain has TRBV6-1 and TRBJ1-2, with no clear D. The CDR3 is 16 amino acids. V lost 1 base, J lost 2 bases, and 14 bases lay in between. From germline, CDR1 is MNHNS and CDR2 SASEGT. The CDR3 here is CASSEGRSGFNYGYTF. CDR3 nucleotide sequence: TGTGCCAGCAGTGAAGGACGGTCGGGATTCAACTATGGCTACACCTTC.

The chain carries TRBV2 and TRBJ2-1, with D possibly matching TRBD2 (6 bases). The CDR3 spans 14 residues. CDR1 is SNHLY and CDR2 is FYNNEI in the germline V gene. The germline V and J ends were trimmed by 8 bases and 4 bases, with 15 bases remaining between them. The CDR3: CASGGTALYNEQFF. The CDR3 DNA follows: TGTGCCAGCGGGGGGACTGCCCTTTACAATGAGCAGTTCTTC.

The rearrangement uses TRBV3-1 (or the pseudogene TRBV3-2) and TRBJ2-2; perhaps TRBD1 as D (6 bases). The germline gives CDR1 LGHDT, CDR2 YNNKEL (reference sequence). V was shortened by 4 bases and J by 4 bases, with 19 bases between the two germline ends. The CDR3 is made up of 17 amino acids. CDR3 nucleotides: TGTGCCAGCAGCCTTCTGGAAACAGGGCCGGGCACCGGGGAGCTGTTTTTT. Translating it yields CASSLLETGPGTGELFF.

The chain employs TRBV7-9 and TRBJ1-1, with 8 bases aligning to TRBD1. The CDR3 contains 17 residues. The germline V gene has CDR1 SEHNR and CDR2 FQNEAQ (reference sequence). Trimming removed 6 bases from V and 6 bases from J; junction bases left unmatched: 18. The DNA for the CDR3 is TGTGCCAGCAGTTCTTCCAGGGGGCTCTCCCCTGGGGCTGAAGCTTTCTTT. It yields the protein CASSSSRGLSPGAEAFF. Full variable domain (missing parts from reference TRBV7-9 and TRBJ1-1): DTGVSQNPRHKITKRGQNVTFRCDPISEHNRLYWYRQTLGQGPEFLTYFQNEAQLEKSRLLSDRFSAERPKGSFSTLEIQRTEQGDSAMYLCASSSSRGLSPGAEAFFGQGTRLTVV.

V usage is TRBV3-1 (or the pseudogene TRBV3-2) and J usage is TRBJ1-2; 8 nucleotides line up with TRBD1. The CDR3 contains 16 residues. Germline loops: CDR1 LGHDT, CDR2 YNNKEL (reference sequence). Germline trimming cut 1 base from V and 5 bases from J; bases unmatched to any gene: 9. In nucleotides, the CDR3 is TGTGCCAGCAGCCAAGGTTCCGGACAGGGACAGTATGGCTACACCTTC. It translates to CASSQGSGQGQYGYTF.